The clone carrying this TCR beta chain was counted between two and nine times. Antigen unknown. With V trimmed by 6 bases and J by 2 bases, 13 bases remained unmatched. The CDR3 spans 16 residues. Germline CDR1 is DFQATT and CDR2 is SNEGSKA (reference sequence). The authors ran a second PCR of 7 to 11 cycles using a sample-barcoded 5' primer and a J-beta primer mix. TCRdb itself ran the 5' RACE reads through MiXCR, one entry per CDR3 protein. The profile covers more than 800,000 distinct CDR3 sequences, with 29% appearing a single time and 17% taken by the ten largest. The data stem from a study of blood T cells in healthy people across ages. Study context: Template switching retrieved approximately one barcoded beta molecule for each two T cells. Study outcomes and limitations: Diversity estimates from one million T cells were considered underestimates.

The sequenced sample was blood. This clonotype was sampled from a woman at least 80 years old in good health. This chain connects TRBV20-1 to TRBJ2-1, with 7 bases that match TRBD1. CDR3 sequence: CSARGRQGSTYNEQFF. DNA for the CDR3: TGCAGTGCCCGTGGTCGACAGGGCTCGACCTACAATGAGCAGTTCTTC.